The clone carrying this T cell receptor (beta chain) was seen more than once but under ten times. TCRdb processed the RT-PCR reads anew with MiXCR; each CDR3 protein has one entry. The sample lists under 800,000 distinct CDR3 sequences; 14% were seen once. This sample is drawn from a study of response to subunit inactivated influenza vaccine. The germline V gene encodes CDR1 SGHRS and CDR2 YFSETQ. Trimming stripped 1 base from V and 1 base from J, with 8 bases between. The CDR3 contains 14 residues. The TCR comes from a man between 45 and 60 years old who received an inactivated influenza vaccine. J is TRBJ2-5 and V is TRBV5-1; D perhaps matches TRBD1 (5 bases). The sample consisted of PBMCs from blood, taken roughly 2 weeks before vaccination. The CDR3 sequence: CASSLSQGQETQYF. The CDR3 coding sequence is TGCGCCAGCAGCTTGTCCCAGGGCCAAGAGACCCAGTACTTC.